There are many counts of the clone carrying this T cell receptor (beta chain). This entry is derived from a study of identical twins. TCRdb reprocessed the 5' RACE reads via MiXCR and lists one record per CDR3 protein. The sample holds approximately 150,000 distinct CDR3 sequences; under 4.5% are singletons and the top ten take around 8%. Germline V gene lookup returns CDR1 MGHRA and CDR2 YSYEKL. The CDR3 sequence is 15 residues long. J lost 6 bases, V lost 4 bases, and 4 bases had no gene match. This clonotype was obtained from a man aged 18 to 29 in good health. Material for sequencing was memory T cells sorted from blood. V and J are TRBV4-1 and TRBJ2-1, with 12 bases matching TRBD2. CDR3 amino acids: CASSLPGLAGNEQFF. CDR3 bases: TGCGCCAGCAGCCTCCCGGGACTAGCGGGCAATGAGCAGTTCTTC.